The 3 T cell receptor beta chains reported below all come from one sample, sequenced in a study of cytomegalovirus exposure and HLA in healthy donors (TCRdb year 2017). Library preparation was by the immunoSEQ multiplex PCR assay. For the multiplex PCR, a mixture combining 60 forward primers for TCR Vbeta segments and 13 reverse primers for TCR Jbeta segments was used. In its TCRdb copy, this immuneACCESS table keeps in-frame sequences only and misses some clones. Where compared with another copy, unresolved V genes explain less than half of these, and the others have no known cause. The sample table lists under 250,000 clones, almost 85% of them with a count of one. The top ten hold around 2.3% of the sample. Material for sequencing was PBMCs. The source of these receptors is a woman aged 45-60 years in good health and CMV-seronegative.

The chain recombines TRBV19 with TRBJ2-1, with TRBD2 matching 9 bases. The CDR3 totals 15 residues. CDR1 LNHDA and CDR2 SQIVND come from the germline V gene (reference sequence). Unmatched junction bases numbered 3, after V lost 4 bases and J lost 2 bases. The CDR3 DNA sequence: TGTGCCAGTAGTACCAGCGGGAGGACCTACAATGAGCAGTTCTTC. Protein product: CASSTSGRTYNEQFF.

The chain couples TRBV27 to TRBJ2-7, with 9 bases fitting TRBD1. Germline trimming cut 6 bases from V and 6 bases from J; bases unmatched to any gene: 3. The CDR3 contains 12 residues. Per germline, CDR1 MNHEY and CDR2 SMNVEV (reference sequence). CDR3: CASSTTGGEQYF. The CDR3 DNA reads TGTGCCAGCAGCACGACAGGGGGCGAGCAGTACTTC.

This sequence joins TRBV27 and TRBJ2-6; D gene ambiguous. The germline gives CDR1 MNHEY, CDR2 SMNVEV (reference sequence). V was cut by 7 bases and J by 1 base, with 5 bases left in between. This CDR3 spans 13 amino acids. CDR3 residues: CASTPSGANVLTF. The CDR3 DNA reads TGTGCCAGCACCCCGTCTGGGGCCAACGTCCTGACTTTC.